This TCR beta chain was captured in a study of blood T cell repertoires in COVID-19. Profiling relied on immunoSEQ multiplex PCR, and the TCRdb table lists in-frame clones only, not all of them. The sample records approximately 300,000 clones, roughly 89% being singletons. This clone is a singleton in its sample. The V and J ends lost 7 bases and 3 bases respectively, with 7 bases between them. The CDR3 contains 12 residues. Germline V gives CDR1 SNHLY, CDR2 FYNNEI. Sequencing was carried out using peripheral blood. The sequence was obtained from a woman aged 40-49 years with COVID-19, enrolled during active disease. The rearrangement links TRBV2 to TRBJ2-1, with a possible D match to TRBD2 (5 bases). DNA of the CDR3: TGTGCCAGCAATGCGGGCTACAATGAGCAGTTCTTC. This translates into CASNAGYNEQFF.